These T cell receptor beta chains were read from a single sample in a study of blood T cell repertoires in COVID-19. This table comes from immunoSEQ multiplex PCR, and its TCRdb copy is limited to in-frame clones, with some not included. The sample has 200,000 to 300,000 clones; 75% to 90% are singletons. Specimen: peripheral blood. These receptors were obtained from a woman aged 60-75 years with active or convalescent COVID-19. Each CDR3 is given with its conserved first and last residue. The D gene is left open where the match is weak. For some rows the clone size is stated as once, few or many, or as a class when expanded; others skip it.

TRBV5-1	once	TRBD2	TRBJ2-1	CASSPGSSGANNEQFF	TGCGCCAGCAGCCCGGGTTCTAGCGGGGCCAACAATGAGCAGTTCTTC
TRBV7-8	-	-	TRBJ1-2	CASSQGREYGYTF	TGTGCCAGCAGCCAGGGACGGGAGTATGGCTACACCTTC
TRBV5-1	few	TRBD1	TRBJ2-2	CASRRGQGNTGELFF	TGCGCCAGCAGACGGGGACAGGGTAACACCGGGGAGCTGTTTTTT
TRBV19	-	-	TRBJ2-3	CASKEVAGDTQYF	TGTGCCAGTAAGGAGGTGGCCGGGGATACGCAGTATTTT
TRBV6-2/TRBV6-3	-	-	TRBJ1-5	CASSYTWGDNQPQHF	TGTGCCAGCAGTTACACATGGGGAGACAATCAGCCCCAGCATTTT
TRBV14	-	-	TRBJ2-5	CASSPLGRQETQYF	TGTGCCAGCAGCCCCTTGGGCAGACAAGAGACCCAGTACTTC
TRBV6-5	-	TRBD1	TRBJ1-5	CASSSGQGWGQPQHF	TGTGCCAGCAGTTCCGGACAGGGGTGGGGTCAGCCCCAGCATTTT
TRBV7-2	-	TRBD1	TRBJ1-3	CASSLGTGAGNTIYF	TGTGCCAGCAGCCTAGGGACAGGGGCTGGAAACACCATATATTTT
TRBV5-1	-	-	TRBJ2-1	CASSLDRPNEQFF	TGCGCCAGCAGCTTGGACAGGCCCAATGAGCAGTTCTTC
TRBV7-2	-	TRBD1	TRBJ1-6	CASSSGTGVRYSYNSPLHF	TGTGCCAGCAGCTCAGGGACAGGGGTTCGTTACTCCTATAATTCACCCCTCCACTTT
TRBV19	-	TRBD2	TRBJ2-5	CASSTTSMETQYF	TGTGCCAGTAGTACGACTAGCATGGAGACCCAGTACTTC
TRBV2	-	-	TRBJ1-3	CASSGGHSGNTIYF	TGTGCCAGCAGTGGCGGTCACTCTGGAAACACCATATATTTT
TRBV11-3	-	-	TRBJ2-3	CASSINVLEEAYF	TGTGCCAGCAGCATAAACGTCCTCGAAGAGGCGTATTTT
TRBV2	-	TRBD1	TRBJ1-6	CASTADRAYNSPLHF	TGTGCCAGCACAGCAGACAGGGCCTATAATTCACCCCTCCACTTT
TRBV6-6	-	TRBD1	TRBJ1-5	CASSYSMQGGQPQHF	TGTGCCAGCAGTTACTCGATGCAGGGGGGACAGCCCCAGCATTTT
TRBV7-9	-	-	TRBJ1-4	CASSRRGGEKLFF	TGTGCCAGCAGCCGAAGGGGCGGAGAAAAACTGTTTTTT
TRBV15	-	TRBD2	TRBJ2-7	CATSRETSGSYEQYF	TGTGCCACCAGCAGAGAGACTAGCGGGTCCTACGAGCAGTACTTC
TRBV14	many	-	TRBJ1-1	CASSHLPGYKHKNTEAFF	TGTGCCAGCAGCCATTTACCGGGATACAAACACAAGAACACTGAAGCTTTCTTT
TRBV11-3	once	-	TRBJ1-5	CASSLVVRFRVGNQPQHF	TGTGCCAGCAGCTTAGTGGTTCGGTTCAGGGTAGGGAATCAGCCCCAGCATTTT
TRBV4-1	-	TRBD1	TRBJ1-1	CASSQDPARGSEAFF	TGCGCCAGCAGCCAAGATCCAGCCAGGGGGTCTGAAGCTTTCTTT
TRBV3-1/TRBV3-2	-	-	TRBJ2-7	CASSQEVIRTKYEQYF	TGTGCCAGCAGCCAAGAAGTTATTAGGACAAAGTACGAGCAGTACTTC
TRBV2	-	TRBD1	TRBJ1-2	CASRSTGSGSYGYTF	TGTGCCAGCAGGTCGACAGGGAGTGGAAGCTATGGCTACACCTTC
TRBV6-1	-	TRBD1	TRBJ1-3	CASSVQGALTGNTIYF	TGTGCCAGCAGTGTACAGGGGGCGCTAACTGGAAACACCATATATTTT
TRBV6-5	-	-	TRBJ1-1	CASSPRLVNTEAFF	TGTGCCAGCAGCCCCAGGTTAGTGAACACTGAAGCTTTCTTT
TRBV3-1/TRBV3-2	once	TRBD1	TRBJ2-7	CASSQAGTGKEQYF	TGTGCCAGCAGCCAGGCCGGGACAGGGAAAGAGCAGTACTTC
TRBV9	-	TRBD1	TRBJ2-1	CASSVGMGTVPRDEQFF	TGTGCCAGCAGCGTAGGCATGGGGACAGTCCCTAGGGATGAGCAGTTCTTC
TRBV5-1	-	TRBD1	TRBJ1-2	CASSFGQGDYTF	TGCGCCAGCAGCTTCGGACAGGGCGACTACACCTTC
TRBV7-6	-	-	TRBJ1-3	CASSIPSGSGGNTIYF	TGTGCCAGCTCCATTCCCTCTGGTTCGGGAGGAAACACCATATATTTT
TRBV5-1	few	-	TRBJ2-7	CASSLFQGGYEQYF	TGCGCCAGCAGCTTGTTCCAGGGCGGTTACGAGCAGTACTTC
TRBV6-6	-	TRBD2	TRBJ2-2	CATDPGGAGGGGELFF	TGTGCCACCGATCCTGGAGGAGCGGGGGGTGGCGGGGAGCTGTTTTTT
TRBV10-3	few	TRBD1	TRBJ1-1	CAISEPGQGNTEAFF	TGTGCCATCAGTGAGCCGGGACAGGGGAACACTGAAGCTTTCTTT